A selection of T cell receptor beta chains follows, all from one sample in a study of tumor and adjacent non-tumor tissue in lung cancer. TCRdb re-derived calls from the multiplex PCR reads in MiXCR, one entry per CDR3 protein. This sample yields approximately 100,000 distinct CDR3 sequences, of which 65% are seen a single time; approximately 18% belongs to the top ten. Sequences were obtained from distant non-tumor lung tissue. The receptors were sampled from a man aged 25-45 years with non-small cell lung cancer. The CDR3 runs from the conserved cysteine through the conserved F or W. D genes are given only for firm matches. Not every row has a clone size; where given, it reads once, few, many or a size class.

>15|TRBD1|once|TRBJ2-2|TRBV11-1
TGTGCCGGCAGCCCAAGCCCACAGGGGACCAGGAAGCTGTTTTTT
CAGSPSPQGTRKLFF
>15|TRBD2|.|TRBJ2-7|TRBV6-5
TGTGCCAGCAGTTACTCGAGCGGGACGCCTGGGGAGCAGTACTTC
CASSYSSGTPGEQYF
>13|.|.|TRBJ2-7|TRBV12-3/TRBV12-4
TGTGCCAGCAGTTTCTACGTCGGTGGGGAGTACTACTTC
CASSFYVGGEYYF
>12|.|many|TRBJ1-5|TRBV5-6
TGTGCCAGCAGAAGGGGGAATCAGCCCCAGCATTTT
CASRRGNQPQHF
>12|.|.|TRBJ2-1|TRBV6-2/TRBV6-3
TGTGCCAGCAGGACGGGGTGGGGTGAGCAGTTCTTC
CASRTGWGEQFF
>14|TRBD1|.|TRBJ2-5|TRBV29-1
TGCAGCATTGAGAGACAGGGGGTAGGGGAGACCCAGTACTTC
CSIERQGVGETQYF
>15|.|.|TRBJ2-5|TRBV11-2
TGTGCCAGCAGCTTAATAGGAGGGATCCAAGAGACCCAGTACTTC
CASSLIGGIQETQYF
>13|TRBD1|many|TRBJ2-3|TRBV20-1
TGCAGTTCGACAGGGGGCTCCTCAGATACGCAGTATTTT
CSSTGGSSDTQYF
>21|.|.|TRBJ1-5|TRBV24-1
TGTGCCACCAGTGATTCTCCCCCGTCAGGAGGTCACATTGATGACAATCAGCCCCAGCATTTT
CATSDSPPSGGHIDDNQPQHF
>17|TRBD1|many|TRBJ1-1|TRBV6-5
TGTGCCAGCAGTCCGGGTCTTCGGACAGGGCTGAACACTGAAGCTTTCTTT
CASSPGLRTGLNTEAFF
>13|TRBD1|few|TRBJ2-2|TRBV11-2
TGTCCCAGCAGCTCCACAGGGGCCGGGGAGCTGTATTTT
CPSSSTGAGELYF
>12|.|.|TRBJ2-5|TRBV2
TGTGCCAGCAGTCTGACCCATGAGACCCAGTACTTC
CASSLTHETQYF
>15|.|.|TRBJ2-7|TRBV11-2
TGTGCCAGCAGTCTAGTTGGCGGGAATTCACGGGAGCAGTACTTC
CASSLVGGNSREQYF
>12|.|few|TRBJ2-7|TRBV5-1
TGCGCCAGCAGCTTGAGCGGGTACGAGCAGTACTTC
CASSLSGYEQYF
>16|.|.|TRBJ2-7|TRBV7-8
TGTGACGGCAGCTTAGACCCGCCAGGGAGGAACTCAGAGCAGTACTTC
CDGSLDPPGRNSEQYF
>11|.|.|TRBJ1-6|TRBV20-1
TGCAGTGCACCGGGCCGTGGGGCCCTCAGCTTT
CSAPGRGALSF
>12|.|.|TRBJ1-1|TRBV29-1
TGCAGCGTTGTATGGCAGGACATTGAGGCTTTCTTT
CSVVWQDIEAFF
>14|TRBD1|few|TRBJ2-7|TRBV11-2
TGTGTCAGCAGACAGGGTGTCGGCACCTACGAGCAGTACTTC
CVSRQGVGTYEQYF
>14|TRBD1|.|TRBJ2-7|TRBV29-1
TGCAGCGTCGAAATACAGGGGGCGGGATACGAGCAGAACTTC
CSVEIQGAGYEQNF
>14|.|.|TRBJ2-1|TRBV20-1
TGCAGTATTACCGAGACTGGGGTAGGCAAAGAGCAGTTCTTC
CSITETGVGKEQFF
>12|.|many|TRBJ1-2|TRBV20-1
TGCAGTGCCCGAGGGGGGGGCTATGGCTACACCTTC
CSARGGGYGYTF
>14|.|once|TRBJ2-7|TRBV11-2
TGTACCAGCAGCCCCGGGACCTACACCTACGAGCAGTACTTC
CTSSPGTYTYEQYF
>14|.|.|TRBJ1-1|TRBV11-2
TGTGTCAGCAGCGGAGGACGGGGGAACACTGAAGCTTTCTTT
CVSSGGRGNTEAFF
>13|.|.|TRBJ2-3|TRBV10-1
TGCGCAAGCAGTGAGTCCTCGGCGGGTACGCAGTATTTT
CASSESSAGTQYF
>14|TRBD1|.|TRBJ1-5|TRBV6-5
TGTGCCAGCAGTGAAAGGGACAGCATTCAGCCCCAGCGTTTT
CASSERDSIQPQRF
>16|.|many|TRBJ2-7|TRBV20-1
TGCAGTGCTAGAGGTCAGCGAGCGGATAGCTCCTACGAGCAGTACTTC
CSARGQRADSSYEQYF